The 9 T cell receptor beta chains below come from one sample, sequenced in a study of blood T cell repertoires in COVID-19. Sequencing used immunoSEQ multiplex PCR; TCRdb keeps in-frame clones, though not all of them. This table holds roughly 350,000 clones, roughly 88% found once. The sequenced sample was peripheral blood. Receptors originate from a woman between 45 and 60 years old with active or convalescent COVID-19.

The chain uses TRBV4-2 and TRBJ1-1; tentative D call: TRBD1 (5 bases). The CDR3 length is 15 residues. Trimming removed 2 bases from V and 0 bases from J, with 10 bases in between. Germline CDR1 is LGHNA and CDR2 is YNFKEQ. In nucleotides, the CDR3 is TGTGCCAGCAGCCAAACTACAGGCTTGAACACTGAAGCTTTCTTT. This encodes CASSQTTGLNTEAFF.

The chain has TRBV5-1 and TRBJ2-1; 10 bases agree with TRBD2. This CDR3 is 15 amino acids long. The V gene end was trimmed by 2 bases and the J gene end by 3 bases; junction bases not matched to a gene: 2. Germline lookup yields CDR1 SGHRS and CDR2 YFSETQ. The CDR3 nucleotides are TGCGCCAGCAGCTTTGGACTAGCGGTCTACAATGAGCAGTTCTTC. Protein product: CASSFGLAVYNEQFF.

The chain combines TRBV28 with TRBJ2-3; the match to TRBD1 covers 8 bases. The length of the CDR3 is 14 residues. Per germline, CDR1 MDHEN and CDR2 SYDVKM. V lost 5 bases and J lost 5; bases outside the gene matches: 6. The CDR3 loop is CASSTRTGLDTQYF. In nucleotides, the CDR3 is TGTGCCAGCAGTACCAGGACAGGGTTAGATACGCAGTATTTT.

The V gene is TRBV3-1 (or the pseudogene TRBV3-2), the J gene TRBJ2-2, with a possible D match to TRBD2 (5 bases). Trimming removed 1 base at V and 4 bases at J, with 7 bases between. CDR1 and CDR2 from the germline V gene are LGHDT and YNNKEL (reference sequence). This CDR3 has 14 amino acids. CDR3 region: CASSQAGVTGELFF. The CDR3 nucleotides are TGTGCCAGCAGCCAAGCCGGGGTCACCGGGGAGCTGTTTTTT.

The chain carries TRBV12-3 or TRBV12-4 and TRBJ2-3; 7 bases match TRBD2. The CDR3 covers 13 residues. J gave up 7 bases and V 2 bases, and 3 bases lay outside the gene matches. The CDR3 region has the DNA TGTGCCAGCAGTTTACGCGGGGGAAATACGCAGTATTTT. Protein sequence: CASSLRGGNTQYF.

The V and J genes are TRBV7-2 and TRBJ2-1; 16 positions agree with TRBD2. Trimming removed 3 bases from V and 8 bases from J; junction bases left unmatched: 1. This CDR3 contains 15 residues. Germline CDR1 is SGHTA and CDR2 is FQGNSA. CDR3 sequence (DNA): TGTGCCAGCAGCTTCGGGACTAGCGGGGGGGATGAGCAGTTCTTC. Its protein is CASSFGTSGGDEQFF.

The genes are TRBV11-2 and TRBJ1-6, with 8 bases fitting TRBD1. The CDR3 covers 15 residues. V was pared by 3 bases and J by 6 bases, with 4 bases of the junction left unmatched. Germline-derived CDR1 and CDR2 are SGHAT and FQNNGV. CDR3 nucleotides: TGTGCCAGCAGCTTCCGGACAGGGAGTAATTCACCCCTCCACTTT. As protein: CASSFRTGSNSPLHF.

V and J are TRBV24-1 and TRBJ2-7; TRBD1 matches at 10 bases. Per germline, CDR1 KGHDR and CDR2 SFDVKD. Unmatched junction bases numbered 14, after V lost 12 bases and J lost 4 bases. This CDR3 has 15 residues. The CDR3 loop is CAVYHRTGGLYEQYF. The CDR3 region has the DNA TGTGCCGTATACCACCGGACAGGGGGATTGTACGAGCAGTACTTC.

This clone was detected once. The V and J genes are TRBV12-3 or TRBV12-4 and TRBJ1-5, with 7 bases identical to TRBD1. V lost 7 bases, J lost 6 bases, and 6 bases stayed unmatched. The CDR3 runs 13 residues. The CDR3 DNA sequence: TGTGCCAGCACTCAGGGGGTGAGTCAGCCCCAGCATTTT. Residues: CASTQGVSQPQHF.